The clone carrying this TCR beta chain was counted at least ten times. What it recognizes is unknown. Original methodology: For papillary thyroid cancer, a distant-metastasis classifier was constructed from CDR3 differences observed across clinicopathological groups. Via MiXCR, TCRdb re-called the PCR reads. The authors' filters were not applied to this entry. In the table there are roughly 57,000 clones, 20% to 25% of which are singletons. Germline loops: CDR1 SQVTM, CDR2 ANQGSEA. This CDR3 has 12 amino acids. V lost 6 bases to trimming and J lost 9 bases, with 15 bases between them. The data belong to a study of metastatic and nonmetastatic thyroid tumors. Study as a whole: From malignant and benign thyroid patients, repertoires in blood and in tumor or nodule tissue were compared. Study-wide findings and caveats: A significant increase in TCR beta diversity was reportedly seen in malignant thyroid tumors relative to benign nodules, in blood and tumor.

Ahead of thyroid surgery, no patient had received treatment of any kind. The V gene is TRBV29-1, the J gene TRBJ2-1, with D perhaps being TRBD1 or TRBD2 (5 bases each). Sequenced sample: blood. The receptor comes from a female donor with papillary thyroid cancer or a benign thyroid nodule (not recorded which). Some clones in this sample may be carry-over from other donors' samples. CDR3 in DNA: TGCAGCGTCCTAGGAGGTGGGGGTGAGCAGTTCTTC. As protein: CSVLGGGGEQFF.